Following are 10 T cell receptor beta chains from one sample sequenced in a study of T-cell reconstitution after alpha-beta-depleted transplantation in children (dated by TCRdb to 2016 to 2018). The library was obtained by PCR. Reads for this sample came from an Illumina HiSeq 2500. TCR library preparation used molecular barcoding, with unique molecular identifiers applied to normalize quantification of the TCRbeta repertoire. TCRdb applied fastp at Q25 and MiXCR to the public reads, then kept only in-frame beta chains. One record per CDR3 amino acid sequence lists the most common genes and DNA. Recorded for this sample are a few hundred thousand distinct CDR3 sequences; over 9.5% of them occurred a single time. The ten top clones hold approximately 7.6% of the sample. The treatment or condition label, as the study defines it: allogeneic hematopoietic cell transplantation with graft depleted of TCRalphabeta T cells and CD19 B cells.

Specimen: PBMCs, collected before TCRalphabeta/CD19-depleted stem cell transplant. The source is a boy in the first two years of life with acute myeloid leukemia, due to receive a stem cell transplant.

This clonotype was picked up many times. This chain uses TRBV12-3 or TRBV12-4 with TRBJ2-3; D is unresolved. Trimming took off 5 bases at V and 4 bases at J, with 10 bases between the two ends. The CDR3 extends over 13 amino acids. The DNA of the CDR3 is TGTGCCAGCAGTCTTTTTGTGTCAGATACGCAGTATTTT. Protein sequence: CASSLFVSDTQYF.

In regard to this clonotype: A much larger clone differs by one base, so this may be a read error. The chain combines TRBV12-3 or TRBV12-4 with TRBJ2-5; possible D gene TRBD2, 6 bases. The CDR3 is 14 residues long. The CDR3: CASSSGPNRESQYF. For the CDR3, the DNA is TGTGCCAGCAGCTCCGGGCCAAACCGGGAGAGCCAGTACTTC.

The chain employs TRBV20-1 and TRBJ2-1; D is unresolved. The CDR3 has 15 residues. CDR1 and CDR2 (germline): DFQATT, SNEGSKA (reference sequence). The V end lost 0 bases, the J end lost 0 bases, and 9 bases lay between the germline ends. For the CDR3, the DNA is TGCAGTGCTAGAGAACGAGTGAGCTCCTACAATGAGCAGTTCTTC. Its protein is CSARERVSSYNEQFF.

This clonotype was counted ten times or more. The chain combines TRBV9 with TRBJ2-5, with 8 bases lining up with TRBD2. Germline V gives CDR1 SGDLS, CDR2 YYNGEE. This CDR3 has 16 amino acids. J lost 2 bases, V lost 2 bases, and 8 bases had no gene match. The CDR3 sequence: CASSVFGRASQETQYF. For the CDR3, the DNA is TGTGCCAGCAGCGTCTTCGGGAGGGCGTCACAAGAGACCCAGTACTTC.

The table lists this clonotype with many counts. The chain has TRBV27 and TRBJ2-1; TRBD2 might be the D (7 bases). The CDR3 runs 14 residues. The ends were cut back, 5 bases at V and 9 bases at J, with 17 bases in the middle. CDR1 and CDR2 (germline): MNHEY, SMNVEV (reference sequence). The CDR3 spells CASSNRGRAPEQFF. The CDR3 nucleotides are TGTGCCAGCAGTAATAGGGGGAGGGCCCCTGAGCAGTTCTTC.

A few counts support this clonotype. J is TRBJ1-4 and V is TRBV7-2; no reliable D call. The CDR3 length is 15 residues. V was trimmed by 2 bases and J by 5 bases, leaving 12 bases between them. The V gene's germline CDR1 is SGHTA and CDR2 FQGNSA. CDR3 protein: CASSLLGNTNEKLFF. CDR3 in DNA: TGTGCCAGCAGCTTATTAGGGAATACCAATGAAAAACTGTTTTTT.

This clonotype was detected ten times or more. V and J are TRBV20-1 and TRBJ1-5; D uncertain. Trimming left V 1 base short and J 5 bases short, with 9 bases between. The CDR3 contains 13 residues. Looked up from germline, CDR1 is DFQATT and CDR2 is SNEGSKA (reference sequence). The CDR3 spells CSARVGRDQPQHF. The CDR3 DNA follows: TGCAGTGCTAGAGTAGGACGGGATCAGCCCCAGCATTTT.

The gene calls are TRBV6-6 and TRBJ1-2; D is perhaps TRBD1 (5 bases). Trimming removed 2 bases at V and 4 bases at J, with 8 bases between. Per the germline V gene, CDR1 is MNHNY and CDR2 is SVGAGI (reference sequence). The CDR3 is 13 residues long. DNA for the CDR3: TGTGCCAGCAGTTACCCGGGGACCTATGGCTACACCTTC. It encodes CASSYPGTYGYTF.

This CDR3 reads CASRTSSITDTQYF. DNA of the CDR3: TGTGCCAGCAGGACTAGCTCGATCACAGATACGCAGTATTTT. This chain links TRBV7-6 with TRBJ2-3; 7 bases are a match to TRBD2. Trimming cost V 6 bases and J 2 bases; bases outside gene matches: 5. This CDR3 is 14 amino acids long. Per the germline V gene, CDR1 is SGHVS and CDR2 is FNYEAQ.

In its sample, this clonotype was seen many times. In DNA, the CDR3 is TGTGCCAGCAGTTCTCTGGGACATCCAATCTACGAGCAGTACTTC. Amino acid sequence: CASSSLGHPIYEQYF. The genes are TRBV6-5 and TRBJ2-7; D is perhaps TRBD1 (6 bases). The V end lost 4 bases, the J end lost 3 bases, and 16 bases lay between the germline ends. There are 15 residues in the CDR3. Germline V gives CDR1 MNHEY, CDR2 SVGAGI.